The 30 T cell receptor beta chains reported below all come from one sample, sequenced in a study of OX40 agonist ivuxolimab in advanced cancers. Profiling relied on immunoSEQ multiplex PCR, and the TCRdb table lists in-frame clones only, not all of them. The repertoire has 70,000 or so clones, around 80% of them found once; the top ten carry under 1.2%. Sequenced here: CD4+ or CD8+ T cells sorted from blood, sampled in a trial of the OX40 agonist ivuxolimab. These receptor sequences come from an adult with an advanced solid tumor such as melanoma, head and neck, liver or kidney cancer.

This chain links TRBV18 with TRBJ2-5; 11 bases match TRBD2. Germline trimming cut 5 bases from V and 1 base from J; bases unmatched to any gene: 3. Per germline, CDR1 KGHSH and CDR2 LQKENI. The CDR3 loop spans 15 amino acids. The CDR3 DNA is TGTGCCAGCTCATTGGGACTAGCGGCCCAAGAGACCCAGTACTTC. This gives the protein CASSLGLAAQETQYF.

The V call is TRBV19, the J call TRBJ2-5, with D perhaps being TRBD1 or TRBD2 (5 bases each). The J call may be wrong; the DNA end is better matched by TRBJ2-7. The CDR3 has 14 amino acids. Germline loops: CDR1 LNHDA, CDR2 SQIVND (reference sequence). CDR3 sequence: CASSEGQVSYEQYF. The DNA for the CDR3 is TGTGCCAGTAGTGAGGGGCAGGTCTCCTACGAGCAGTACTTC.

This chain's CDR3 is CASSLKGKAGELFF. The CDR3 nucleotides are TGTGCCAGCAGCTTAAAGGGGAAGGCCGGGGAGCTGTTTTTT. This chain connects TRBV11-2 to TRBJ2-2; D is possibly TRBD1 (5 bases). CDR1 SGHAT and CDR2 FQNNGV come from the germline V gene. V was cut by 2 bases and J by 6 bases, with 10 bases left in between. The CDR3 length is 14 residues. Supplemented by reference TRBV11-2 and TRBJ2-2, the full variable domain reads EAGVAQSPRYKIIEKRQSVAFWCNPISGHATLYWYQQILGQGPKLLIQFQNNGVVDDSQLPKDRFSAERLKGVDSTLKIQPAKLEDSAVYLCASSLKGKAGELFFGEGSRLTVL.

This clone came up a few times. The J gene is TRBJ1-1, the V gene TRBV30; 7 positions agree with TRBD1. This CDR3 has 16 residues. The V segment lost 0 bases and the J segment 1 base; nucleotides outside the gene matches: 8. Germline V gene lookup returns CDR1 GTSNPN and CDR2 SVGIG (reference sequence). DNA for the CDR3: TGTGCCTGGAGTGTAGGGGGCAGGGGAAGGAACACTGAAGCTTTCTTT. Protein: CAWSVGGRGRNTEAFF.

The sample holds one count of this clone. V gene TRBV10-1 combines with J gene TRBJ2-7, with D hard to call. CDR1 and CDR2 from the germline V gene are WNHNN and SYGVQD (reference sequence). This CDR3 spans 13 amino acids. V was cut by 2 bases and J by 9 bases, with 14 bases left in between. As DNA, the CDR3 is TGCGCCAGCAGTGAGCCTGGGCGCGAAGGGCAGTACTTC. Translated: CASSEPGREGQYF.

This sequence joins TRBV7-9 and TRBJ1-1, with D unresolved. The germline CDR1 and CDR2 sequences are SEHNR and FQNEAQ (reference sequence). This CDR3 is 13 amino acids long. Deletions cut 3 bases from V and 7 bases from J, with 12 bases between. The CDR3 DNA sequence: TGTGCCAGCAGCTTCACCGGGCTTGGTGAAGCTTTCTTT. Its translation is CASSFTGLGEAFF.

The chain uses TRBV15 and TRBJ2-2; no clear D gene. The V gene lost 8 bases and the J gene lost 3 bases, with 4 bases spanning the gap. This CDR3 spans 11 amino acids. Germline V gene sequence: CDR1 LNHNV, CDR2 YYDKDF (reference sequence). The DNA of the CDR3 is TGTGCCACCGGTTACACCGGGGAGCTGTTTTTT. Residues: CATGYTGELFF. Full variable domain (rest looked up from reference TRBV15 and TRBJ2-2): DAMVIQNPRYQVTQFGKPVTLSCSQTLNHNVMYWYQQKSSQAPKLLFHYYDKDFNNEADTPDNFQSRRPNTSFCFLDIRSPGLGDTAMYLCATGYTGELFFGEGSRLTVL.

The chain has TRBV5-6 and TRBJ2-7, with 7 bases matching TRBD2. The germline CDR1 and CDR2 sequences are SGHDT and YYEEEE. V gave up 2 bases and J gave up 5 bases; unmatched junction bases: 4. The CDR3 length is 13 residues. CDR3 in amino acids: CASSLVGGDEQYF. The CDR3, as DNA: TGTGCCAGCAGCTTAGTGGGGGGGGACGAGCAGTACTTC.

As for this clone: This specimen includes other DNA sequences encoding the same CDR3. V usage is TRBV27 and J usage is TRBJ1-6, with 8 bases that match TRBD1. With 4 bases clipped from V and 6 bases from J, the junction kept 8 bases outside the gene matches. This CDR3 comprises 16 residues. Germline CDR1 is MNHEY and CDR2 is SMNVEV (reference sequence). This CDR3 is CASSSLGQVRNSPLHF. CDR3 nucleotides: TGTGCCAGCAGTTCCTTGGGACAGGTCCGTAATTCACCCCTCCACTTT.

This chain connects TRBV30 to TRBJ1-6, with TRBD1 identical over 7 bases. V lost 6 bases and J lost 6; bases outside the gene matches: 8. This CDR3 is built from 14 residues. The germline V gene has CDR1 GTSNPN and CDR2 SVGIG (reference sequence). The CDR3 DNA follows: TGTGCCTGCCCCCAGACAGGGTCTAATTCACCCCTCCACTTT. This encodes CACPQTGSNSPLHF.

This chain's CDR3 is CASSESVNEKLFF. Written as DNA, the CDR3 is TGCGCCAGCAGTGAGTCAGTGAATGAAAAACTGTTTTTT. This chain connects TRBV10-1 to TRBJ1-4, with D uncertain. Trimming pared 0 bases from V and 5 bases from J, leaving 4 bases between. Germline CDR1 and CDR2: WNHNN and SYGVQD (reference sequence). This CDR3 spans 13 amino acids.

V usage is TRBV19 and J usage is TRBJ1-6; D may be TRBD1 (6 bases). The germline CDR1 and CDR2 sequences are LNHDA and SQIVND (reference sequence). There are 14 residues in the CDR3. Trimming took off 2 bases at V and 5 bases at J, with 7 bases between the two ends. CDR3 DNA sequence: TGTGCCAGTAGTATACAGGGGAATAATTCACCCCTCCACTTT. Translating gives CASSIQGNNSPLHF.

This clone was counted a few times. The V call is TRBV5-4, the J call TRBJ2-3; 9 positions match TRBD1. This CDR3 has 18 residues. With V trimmed by 4 bases and J by 0 bases, 12 bases remained unmatched. Germline V lookup: CDR1 SGHNT, CDR2 YYREEE (reference sequence). The CDR3 region is CASSGGTGRRTSTDTQYF. DNA of the CDR3: TGTGCCAGCAGCGGGGGGACAGGGCGACGTACTAGCACAGATACGCAGTATTTT.

The chain is built from TRBV6-1 and TRBJ2-3; 10 bases line up with TRBD2. V trimming: 7 bases; J trimming: 5 bases; junction bases outside the gene matches: 3. Germline CDR1 reads MNHNS; CDR2 reads SASEGT. The CDR3 runs 13 residues. The CDR3 loop is CASTSGGKDTQYF. CDR3 sequence (DNA): TGTGCCAGCACTAGCGGGGGTAAAGATACGCAGTATTTT.

The chain joins TRBV6-5 to TRBJ1-4, with D perhaps TRBD1 (5 bases). The CDR3 covers 13 residues. CDR1 and CDR2 (germline): MNHEY, SVGAGI. The V end was cut by 6 bases, the J end by 8 bases, with 13 bases between. CDR3 loop: CASSPWGDEKLFF. CDR3 DNA: TGTGCCAGCAGCCCCTGGGGGGACGAAAAACTGTTTTTT.

The V and J genes are TRBV5-6 and TRBJ1-3; D remains unclear. CDR1 is SGHDT and CDR2 is YYEEEE in the germline V gene. Trimming cost V 4 bases and J 0 bases, with 11 bases left between them. The CDR3 has 15 amino acids. CDR3 region: CASSSPTGSGNTIYF. DNA of the CDR3: TGTGCCAGCAGCAGCCCGACGGGCTCTGGAAACACCATATATTTT. The whole variable domain, filled in from reference TRBV5-6 and TRBJ1-3, reads DAGVTQSPTHLIKTRGQQVTLRCSPKSGHDTVSWYQQALGQGPQFIFQYYEEEERQRGNFPDRFSGHQFPNYSSELNVNALLLGDSALYLCASSSPTGSGNTIYFGEGSWLTVV.

The chain employs TRBV7-9 and TRBJ2-5; TRBD2 matches 7 bases. The CDR3 spans 13 residues. CDR1 is SEHNR and CDR2 is FQNEAQ in the germline V gene (reference sequence). The ends lost 5 bases at V and 3 bases at J; junction bases unmatched: 3. CDR3 sequence (DNA): TGTGCCAGCAGCACCGGGACTAAAGAGACCCAGTACTTC. Protein sequence: CASSTGTKETQYF.

This rearrangement joins TRBV2 to TRBJ1-1; no clear D. Per germline, CDR1 SNHLY and CDR2 FYNNEI. This CDR3 is built from 15 residues. V lost 0 bases and J 1 base, leaving 9 bases between the germline ends. CDR3 residues: CASSEAVRQNTEAFF. As DNA, the CDR3 is TGTGCCAGCAGTGAAGCGGTGAGGCAGAACACTGAAGCTTTCTTT.

The chain employs TRBV6-8 and TRBJ1-5; D perhaps matches TRBD1 (6 bases). This CDR3 is 15 amino acids long. The V and J ends lost 7 bases and 0 bases respectively, with 13 bases between them. Germline V gives CDR1 MNHGY, CDR2 SAAAGT. CDR3 DNA: TGTGCCAGCACCGATCAGGGGTATAGCAATCAGCCCCAGCATTTT. Translation: CASTDQGYSNQPQHF.

V and J are TRBV6-5 and TRBJ1-2; 7 bases fit TRBD1. Germline lookup yields CDR1 MNHEY and CDR2 SVGAGI. The CDR3 length is 15 residues. J gave up 4 bases and V 2 bases, and 7 bases lay outside the gene matches. CDR3: CASSYGGGDSYGYTF. CDR3 bases: TGTGCCAGCAGTTACGGTGGGGGGGACAGCTATGGCTACACCTTC.

The chain has TRBV6-5 and TRBJ2-7; 7 bases line up with TRBD1. The CDR3 length is 11 residues. Trimming took 9 bases from V and 7 from J; bases not matched to a gene: 6. The germline V gene encodes CDR1 MNHEY and CDR2 SVGAGI. The CDR3: CASSARGEQYF. The CDR3 bases are TGTGCCAGTTCTGCCAGGGGGGAGCAGTACTTC.

The chain links TRBV7-2 to TRBJ1-5, with D hard to call. The CDR3 length is 13 residues. CDR1 SGHTA and CDR2 FQGNSA come from the germline V gene. Trimming took 2 bases from V and 3 from J, leaving 5 bases between them. The chain's CDR3 is CASSLSVNQPQHF. CDR3 sequence (DNA): TGTGCCAGCAGCTTATCGGTCAATCAGCCCCAGCATTTT.

The chain links TRBV19 to TRBJ1-2, with 9 positions matching TRBD1. CDR3 length equals 14 residues. Per germline, CDR1 LNHDA and CDR2 SQIVND (reference sequence). The J segment lost 4 bases and the V segment lost 4 bases, leaving 4 bases of the junction unmatched. CDR3 nucleotides: TGTGCCAGTAGTAGTGGGGACAGGGTCTATGGCTACACCTTC. This translates into CASSSGDRVYGYTF.

This clone came up a few times. The rearrangement links TRBV2 to TRBJ1-1; D might be TRBD1 (6 bases). Germline CDR1 is SNHLY and CDR2 is FYNNEI. The CDR3 has 12 amino acids. V gave up 4 bases and J gave up 5 bases, with 8 bases separating them. CDR3 amino acids: CASSAQGTEAFF. The CDR3 DNA reads as TGTGCCAGCAGTGCCCAGGGGACTGAAGCTTTCTTT.

Written as DNA, the CDR3 is TGTGCCAGCAGCCTCCACCCCGGGACAGAGTACGAGCAGTACTTC. It translates to CASSLHPGTEYEQYF. The gene calls are TRBV21-1 and TRBJ2-7; TRBD1 was called by the table and not checked on the DNA. TRBV21-1 represents a pseudogene. The CDR3 contains 15 residues.

This clone was seen more than once but under ten times. The chain has TRBV5-8 and TRBJ2-5; TRBD1 might be the D (6 bases). The CDR3 length is 14 residues. Trimming stripped 10 bases from V and 1 base from J, with 17 bases between. Germline V lookup: CDR1 SGHTS, CDR2 YDEGEE. This CDR3 is CAGPRGKSQETQYF. The CDR3 DNA is TGTGCCGGCCCCAGGGGTAAATCCCAAGAGACCCAGTACTTC.

This sequence joins TRBV9 and TRBJ1-2; 8 bases line up with TRBD1. Germline lookup yields CDR1 SGDLS and CDR2 YYNGEE. The junction had 8 bases not matched to a gene; V was cut back by 5 bases and J by 8 bases. The CDR3 has 13 residues. The DNA for the CDR3 is TGTGCCAGCAGTTCCAGGGGGCGGTACGGCTACACCTTC. Protein sequence: CASSSRGRYGYTF.

This chain connects TRBV7-9 to TRBJ1-4; weak D call: TRBD1 (6 bases). The CDR3 has 14 amino acids. V dropped 6 bases and J dropped 8 bases, with 16 bases sitting between them. Germline-derived CDR1 and CDR2 are SEHNR and FQNEAQ (reference sequence). The CDR3 loop is CASSPLQGREKLFF. The CDR3 nucleotides read TGTGCCAGCAGTCCCCTCCAGGGGCGAGAAAAACTGTTTTTT.

The chain recombines TRBV19 with TRBJ2-3; D might be TRBD1 (8 bases). Trimming took 7 bases from V and 7 from J, leaving 18 bases between them. CDR1 is LNHDA, CDR2 SQIVND, per germline (reference sequence). This CDR3 region has 14 residues. This chain's CDR3 is CASKSTGEGNTQYF. CDR3 DNA: TGTGCCAGTAAATCGACAGGGGAGGGGAATACGCAGTATTTT.

The chain links TRBV11-2 to TRBJ2-1; tentatively, D is TRBD1 (7 bases). V was trimmed by 1 base and J by 2 bases, leaving 12 bases between them. This CDR3 spans 16 amino acids. The germline V gene has CDR1 SGHAT and CDR2 FQNNGV. The CDR3 region has the DNA TGTGCCAGCAGCTTAGTTCCAGGGGGGACCTACAATGAGCAGTTCTTC. This encodes CASSLVPGGTYNEQFF. The complete variable domain, with remaining parts taken from reference TRBV11-2 and TRBJ2-1, reads EAGVAQSPRYKIIEKRQSVAFWCNPISGHATLYWYQQILGQGPKLLIQFQNNGVVDDSQLPKDRFSAERLKGVDSTLKIQPAKLEDSAVYLCASSLVPGGTYNEQFFGPGTRLTVL.